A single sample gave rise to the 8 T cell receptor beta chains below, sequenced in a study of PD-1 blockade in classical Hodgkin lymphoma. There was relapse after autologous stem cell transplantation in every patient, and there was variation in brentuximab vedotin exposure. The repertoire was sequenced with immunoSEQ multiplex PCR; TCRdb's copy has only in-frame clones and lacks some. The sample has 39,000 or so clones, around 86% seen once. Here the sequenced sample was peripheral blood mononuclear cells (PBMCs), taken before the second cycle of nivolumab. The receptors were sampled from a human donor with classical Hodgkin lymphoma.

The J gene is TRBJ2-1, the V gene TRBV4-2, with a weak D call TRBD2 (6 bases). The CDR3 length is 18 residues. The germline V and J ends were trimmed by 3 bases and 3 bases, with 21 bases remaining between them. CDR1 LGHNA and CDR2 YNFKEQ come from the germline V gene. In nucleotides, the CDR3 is TGTGCCAGCAGCCACCATCTGAGACGTAGCGGCTTCTACAATGAGCAGTTCTTC. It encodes CASSHHLRRSGFYNEQFF.

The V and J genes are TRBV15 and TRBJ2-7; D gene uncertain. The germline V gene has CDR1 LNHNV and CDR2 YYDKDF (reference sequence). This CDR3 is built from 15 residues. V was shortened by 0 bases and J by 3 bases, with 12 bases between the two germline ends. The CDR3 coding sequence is TGTGCCACCAGCAGAGATCCGAGCTTTGGCTACGAGCAGTACTTC. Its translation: CATSRDPSFGYEQYF.

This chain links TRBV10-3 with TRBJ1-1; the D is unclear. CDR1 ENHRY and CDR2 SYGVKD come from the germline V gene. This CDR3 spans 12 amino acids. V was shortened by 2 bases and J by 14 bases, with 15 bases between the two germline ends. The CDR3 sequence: CAISELGRSGFF. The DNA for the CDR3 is TGTGCCATCAGTGAGCTGGGCCGGTCGGGGTTCTTT.

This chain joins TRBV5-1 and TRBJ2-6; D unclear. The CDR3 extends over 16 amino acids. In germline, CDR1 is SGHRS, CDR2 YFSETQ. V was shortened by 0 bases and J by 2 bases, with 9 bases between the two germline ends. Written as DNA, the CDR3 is TGCGCCAGCAGCTTGGTTGCTATGGCTGGGGCCAACGTCCTGACTTTC. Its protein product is CASSLVAMAGANVLTF.

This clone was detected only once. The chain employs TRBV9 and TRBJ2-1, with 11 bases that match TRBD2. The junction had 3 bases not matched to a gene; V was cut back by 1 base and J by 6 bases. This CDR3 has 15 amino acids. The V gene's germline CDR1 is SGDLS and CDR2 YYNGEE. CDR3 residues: CASSVLSGGANEQFF. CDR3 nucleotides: TGTGCCAGCAGCGTACTTAGCGGGGGGGCCAATGAGCAGTTCTTC.

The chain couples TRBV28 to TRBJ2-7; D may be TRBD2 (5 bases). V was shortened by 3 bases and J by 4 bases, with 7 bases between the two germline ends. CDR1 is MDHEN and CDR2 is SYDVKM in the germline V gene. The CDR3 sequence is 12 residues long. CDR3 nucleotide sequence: TGTGCCAGCAGTTTCGGGGATTACGAGCAGTACTTC. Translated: CASSFGDYEQYF.

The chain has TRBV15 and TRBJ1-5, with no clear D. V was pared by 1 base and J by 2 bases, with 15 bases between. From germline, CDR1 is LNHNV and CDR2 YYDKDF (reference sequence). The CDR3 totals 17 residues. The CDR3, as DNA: TGTGCCACCAGCAGAGGAGGTAAGGGCTGGGGCAATCAGCCCCAGCATTTT. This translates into CATSRGGKGWGNQPQHF.

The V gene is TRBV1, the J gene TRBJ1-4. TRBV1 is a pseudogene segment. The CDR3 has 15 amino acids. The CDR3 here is CTNDLTRRYDEKLFF. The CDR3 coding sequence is TGCACCAACGACCTGACGAGACGGTACGATGAAAAACTGTTTTTT.